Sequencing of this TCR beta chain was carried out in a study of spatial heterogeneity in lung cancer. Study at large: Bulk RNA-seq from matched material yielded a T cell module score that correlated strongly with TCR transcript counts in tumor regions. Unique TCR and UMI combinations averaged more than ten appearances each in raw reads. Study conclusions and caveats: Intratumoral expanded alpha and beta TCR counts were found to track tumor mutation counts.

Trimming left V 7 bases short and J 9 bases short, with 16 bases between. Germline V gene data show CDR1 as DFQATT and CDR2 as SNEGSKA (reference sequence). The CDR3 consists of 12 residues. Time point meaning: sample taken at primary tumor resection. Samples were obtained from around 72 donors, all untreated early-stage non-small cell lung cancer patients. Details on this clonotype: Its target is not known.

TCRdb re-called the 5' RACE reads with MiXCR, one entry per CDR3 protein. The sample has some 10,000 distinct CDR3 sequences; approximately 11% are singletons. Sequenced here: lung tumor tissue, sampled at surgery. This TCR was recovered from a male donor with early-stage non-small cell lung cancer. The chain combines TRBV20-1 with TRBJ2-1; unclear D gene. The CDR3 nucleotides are TGCAGTGGGCCCGCGTTACTCGGTGAGCAGTTCTTC. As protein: CSGPALLGEQFF.